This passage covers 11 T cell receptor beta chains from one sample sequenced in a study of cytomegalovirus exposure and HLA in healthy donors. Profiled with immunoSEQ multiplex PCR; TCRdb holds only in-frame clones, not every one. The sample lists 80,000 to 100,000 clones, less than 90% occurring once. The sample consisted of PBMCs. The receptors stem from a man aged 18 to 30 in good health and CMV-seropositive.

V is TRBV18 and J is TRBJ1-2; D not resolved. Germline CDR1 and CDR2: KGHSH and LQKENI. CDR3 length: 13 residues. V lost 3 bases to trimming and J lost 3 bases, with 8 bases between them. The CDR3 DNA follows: TGTGCCAGCTCACCCTCAGAAGACTATGGCTACACCTTC. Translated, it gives CASSPSEDYGYTF.

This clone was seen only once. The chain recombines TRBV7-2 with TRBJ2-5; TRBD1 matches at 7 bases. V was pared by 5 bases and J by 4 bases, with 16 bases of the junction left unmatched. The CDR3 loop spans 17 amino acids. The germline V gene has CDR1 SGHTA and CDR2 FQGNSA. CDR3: CASSPKRGQDQGETQYF. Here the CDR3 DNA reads TGTGCCAGCAGCCCGAAGCGAGGACAGGACCAAGGAGAGACCCAGTACTTC.

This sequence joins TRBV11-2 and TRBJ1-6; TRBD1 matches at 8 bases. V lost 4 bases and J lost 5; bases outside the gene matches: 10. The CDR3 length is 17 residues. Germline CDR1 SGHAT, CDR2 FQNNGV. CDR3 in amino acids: CASSSPQDRVHNSPLHF. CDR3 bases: TGTGCCAGCAGCTCCCCTCAGGACAGGGTTCATAATTCACCCCTCCACTTT.

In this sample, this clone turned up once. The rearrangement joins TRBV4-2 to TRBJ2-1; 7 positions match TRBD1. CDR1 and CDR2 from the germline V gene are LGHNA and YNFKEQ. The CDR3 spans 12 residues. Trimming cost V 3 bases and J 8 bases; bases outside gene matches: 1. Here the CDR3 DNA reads TGTGCCAGCAGCCAGGACAGGTATGAGCAGTTCTTC. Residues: CASSQDRYEQFF.

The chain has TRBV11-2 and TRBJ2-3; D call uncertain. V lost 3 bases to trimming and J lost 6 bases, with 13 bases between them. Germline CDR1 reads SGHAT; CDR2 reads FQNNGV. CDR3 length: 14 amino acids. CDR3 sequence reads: CASSFLSSLDTQYF. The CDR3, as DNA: TGTGCCAGCAGCTTCCTTAGCAGTCTCGATACGCAGTATTTT.

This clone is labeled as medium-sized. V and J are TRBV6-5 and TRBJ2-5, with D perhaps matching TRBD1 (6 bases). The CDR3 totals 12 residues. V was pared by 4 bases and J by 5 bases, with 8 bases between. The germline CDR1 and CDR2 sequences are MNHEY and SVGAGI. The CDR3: CASSSQGETQYF. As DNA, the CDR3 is TGTGCCAGCAGTTCTCAGGGGGAGACCCAGTACTTC.

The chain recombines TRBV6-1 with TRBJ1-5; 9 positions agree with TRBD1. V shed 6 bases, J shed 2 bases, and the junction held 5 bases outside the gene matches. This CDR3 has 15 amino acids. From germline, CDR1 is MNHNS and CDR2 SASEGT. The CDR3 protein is CASREDRGGNQPQHF. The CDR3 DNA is TGTGCCAGCAGAGAGGACAGGGGTGGCAATCAGCCCCAGCATTTT.

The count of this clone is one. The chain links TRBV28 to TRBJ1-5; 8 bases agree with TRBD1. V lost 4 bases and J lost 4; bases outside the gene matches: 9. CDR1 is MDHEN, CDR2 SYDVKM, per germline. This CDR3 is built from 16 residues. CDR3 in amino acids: CASSSPRTGLNQPQHF. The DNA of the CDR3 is TGTGCCAGCAGTTCTCCGAGGACAGGGCTGAATCAGCCCCAGCATTTT.

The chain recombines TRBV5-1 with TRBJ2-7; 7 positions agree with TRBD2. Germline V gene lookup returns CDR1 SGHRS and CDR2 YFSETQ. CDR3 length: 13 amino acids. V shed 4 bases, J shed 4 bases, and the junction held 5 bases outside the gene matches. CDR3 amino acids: CASSGDGGYEQYF. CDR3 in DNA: TGCGCCAGCAGCGGGGACGGGGGGTACGAGCAGTACTTC.

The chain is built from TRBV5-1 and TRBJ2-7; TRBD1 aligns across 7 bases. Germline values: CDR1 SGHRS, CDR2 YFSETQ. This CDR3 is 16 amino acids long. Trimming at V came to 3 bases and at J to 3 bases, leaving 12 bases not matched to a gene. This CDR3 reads CASSSTFSAGGYEQYF. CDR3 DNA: TGCGCCAGCAGCTCGACCTTCTCGGCAGGGGGCTACGAGCAGTACTTC.

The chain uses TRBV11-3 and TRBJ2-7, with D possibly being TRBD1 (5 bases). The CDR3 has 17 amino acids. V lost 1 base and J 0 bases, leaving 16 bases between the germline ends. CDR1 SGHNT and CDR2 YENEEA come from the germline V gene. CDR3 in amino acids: CASSLVGAFPTSYEQYF. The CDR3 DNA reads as TGTGCCAGCAGCTTAGTAGGGGCATTCCCTACCTCCTACGAGCAGTACTTC.